This T cell receptor beta chain came from a study of human thymus T cells. General study findings and limits: Highly overlapping thymic repertoires in unrelated individuals were reported by related research. Usage of V and J genes appeared biased in thymic and blood repertoires.

This clone was picked up one time. Its antigen remains unknown. V lost 5 bases to trimming and J lost 9 bases; unmatched junction nucleotides: 16. Germline lookup yields CDR1 SGHNT and CDR2 YYREEE (reference sequence). There are 16 residues in the CDR3. The source of the thymus tissue was resections taken during corrective heart surgery. Sequencing used immunoSEQ multiplex PCR; TCRdb keeps in-frame clones, though not all of them. The data contain some 78,000 clones, roughly 96% of them singletons. The receptor comes from a boy under three years old with a congenital heart defect but otherwise immunologically healthy. The sample was thymus tissue. The chain couples TRBV5-4 to TRBJ1-3; 8 nucleotides agree with TRBD1. CDR3 residues: CASSRGGQAQEGTIYF. CDR3 bases: TGTGCCAGCAGTCGGGGGGGACAGGCTCAAGAGGGCACCATATATTTT.